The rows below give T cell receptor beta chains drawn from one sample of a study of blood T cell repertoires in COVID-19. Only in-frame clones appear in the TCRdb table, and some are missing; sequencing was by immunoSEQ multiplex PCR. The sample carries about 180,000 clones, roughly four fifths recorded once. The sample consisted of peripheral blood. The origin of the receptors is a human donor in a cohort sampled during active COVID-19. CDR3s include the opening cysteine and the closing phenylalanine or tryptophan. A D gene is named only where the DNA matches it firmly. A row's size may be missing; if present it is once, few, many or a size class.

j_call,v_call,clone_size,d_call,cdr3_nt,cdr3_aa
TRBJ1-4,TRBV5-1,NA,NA,TGCGCCAGCAGCAAGGACTCAACTAATGAAAAACTGTTTTTT,CASSKDSTNEKLFF
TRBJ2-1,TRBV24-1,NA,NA,TGTGCCACCAGTGATCCCGGGACTGGACAGTTCTTC,CATSDPGTGQFF
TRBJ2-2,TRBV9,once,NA,TGTGCTAGCAGCGTAGCTGGACAAATGAACACCGGGGAGCTGTTTTTT,CASSVAGQMNTGELFF
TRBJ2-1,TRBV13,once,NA,TGTGCCAGCAGCGCCCCCGGGGGGCTAGGTTTTGCGGGAGATGAGCAGTTCTTC,CASSAPGGLGFAGDEQFF
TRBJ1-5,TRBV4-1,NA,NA,TGCGCCAGCAGCCAAGTGAGGTCAGATCAGCCCCAGCATTTT,CASSQVRSDQPQHF
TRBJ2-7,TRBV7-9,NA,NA,TGTGCCAGCAGCTTAGGCGTCTACAGCCCGGACGAGCAGTACTTC,CASSLGVYSPDEQYF
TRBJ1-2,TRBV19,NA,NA,TGTGCCAGTAGTTCCGGGCCCAGGAGGGGCTACACCTTC,CASSSGPRRGYTF
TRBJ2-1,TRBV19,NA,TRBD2,TGTGCCAGTCAGCGGGGGGGTTCAGATGAGCAGTTCTTC,CASQRGGSDEQFF
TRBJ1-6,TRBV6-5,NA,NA,TGTGCCAGCGGGGAATGGACTCATAATTCACCCCTCCACTTT,CASGEWTHNSPLHF
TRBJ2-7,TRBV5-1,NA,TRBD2,TGCGCCAGCAGCTTGGAAAGCGGGGCGCCCTACGAGCAGTACTTC,CASSLESGAPYEQYF
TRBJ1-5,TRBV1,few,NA,TGCACCAGCAGCCAAGATTGGGACGGGGAGGGGCAGCCCCAGCATTTT,CTSSQDWDGEGQPQHF
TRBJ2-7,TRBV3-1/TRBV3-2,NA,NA,TGTGCCAGCAGCCATTCGGGTCTCGAGCAGTACTTC,CASSHSGLEQYF
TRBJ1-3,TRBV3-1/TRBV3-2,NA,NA,TGTGCCAGCAGCCGGAGGGGACCCTCTGGAAACACCATATATTTT,CASSRRGPSGNTIYF
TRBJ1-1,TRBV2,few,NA,TGTGCCAGCAGTGACCCAGGGGTCCCTGACACTGAAGCTTTCTTT,CASSDPGVPDTEAFF
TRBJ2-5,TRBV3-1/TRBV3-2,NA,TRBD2,TGTGCCAGCAGCCAAGTAGTAGCGGGGGGGCGGGAGACCCAGTACTTC,CASSQVVAGGRETQYF
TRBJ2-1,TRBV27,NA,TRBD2,TGTGCCAGCAGTTTTCTAGCGGTCTCCTACAATGAGCAGTTCTTC,CASSFLAVSYNEQFF
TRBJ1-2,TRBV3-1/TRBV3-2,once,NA,TGTGCCAGCAGCCAAGTAAGGACTAATCGCTACACCTTC,CASSQVRTNRYTF
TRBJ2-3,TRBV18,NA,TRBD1,TGTGCCAGCTCACCGGTACGGGGACAGGGGTTCACAGATACGCAGTATTTT,CASSPVRGQGFTDTQYF
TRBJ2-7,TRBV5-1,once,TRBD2,TGCGCCAGCAGCCATACAACGGCGGGGGACTCCTACGAGCAGTACTTC,CASSHTTAGDSYEQYF
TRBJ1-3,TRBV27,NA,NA,TGTGCCAGCAGTTTATACAAACCCACCTCTGGAAACACCATATATTTT,CASSLYKPTSGNTIYF
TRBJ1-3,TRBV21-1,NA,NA,TGTGCCGGGGTCCGGGACAAATACTCTGGAAACACCATATATTTT,CAGVRDKYSGNTIYF
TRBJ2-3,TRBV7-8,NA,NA,TGTGCCAGCAGCTCCGGACAGTACACAGATACGCAGTATTTT,CASSSGQYTDTQYF
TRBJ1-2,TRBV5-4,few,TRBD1,TGTGCCAGCAGCTTCGACGACCTAATACAGGGGGCAAATGGCTACACCTTC,CASSFDDLIQGANGYTF
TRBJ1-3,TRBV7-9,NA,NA,TGTGCCAGCACCTTTACGGGAGAGATCTCTGGAAACACCATATATTTT,CASTFTGEISGNTIYF
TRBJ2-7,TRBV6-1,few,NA,TGTGCCAGCAGTGAAATCGGCGGAACCTACGAGCAGTACTTC,CASSEIGGTYEQYF
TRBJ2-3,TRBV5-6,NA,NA,TGTGCCAGCGGATCTCCTAGGGAGGGGGTCACAGATACGCAGTATTTT,CASGSPREGVTDTQYF
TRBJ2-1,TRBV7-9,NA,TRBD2,TGTGCCAGCAGCAAAACCGGGACTAGCGGGGAGGTTGAGCAGTTCTTC,CASSKTGTSGEVEQFF
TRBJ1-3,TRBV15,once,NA,TGTGCCACCAGCAGAGATACGTCCCACCCTATCTCTGGAAACACCATATATTTT,CATSRDTSHPISGNTIYF
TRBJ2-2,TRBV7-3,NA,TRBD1,TGTGCCAGCAGCCCCGGGACAGGGAAAACCGGGGAGCTGTTTTTT,CASSPGTGKTGELFF
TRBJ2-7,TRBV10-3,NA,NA,TGTGCCGTCCGGGACACCCGCTCCTACGAGCAGTACTTC,CAVRDTRSYEQYF
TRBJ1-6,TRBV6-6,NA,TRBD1,TGTGCCAGCAGTTACTCCGGGACAGGATTATCTCCCCTCCACTTT,CASSYSGTGLSPLHF
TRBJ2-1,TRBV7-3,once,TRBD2,TGTGCCAGCAGCTTAGAGCGGGGGCTATCCTACAATGAGCAGTTCTTC,CASSLERGLSYNEQFF
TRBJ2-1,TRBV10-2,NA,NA,TGCGCCAGCAGAAACAGGGATCATACATACAATGAGCAGTTCTTC,CASRNRDHTYNEQFF
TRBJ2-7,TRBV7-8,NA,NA,TGTGCCAGCAGCTTAACAGGGATTTCTTCCGGGCAGTACTTC,CASSLTGISSGQYF
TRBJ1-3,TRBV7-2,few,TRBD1,TGTGCCAGCAGCCCGACAGGGGATCCTGGAAACACCATATATTTT,CASSPTGDPGNTIYF
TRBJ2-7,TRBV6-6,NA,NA,TGTGCCAGCAGTTCCAGGGGCTATAATTACGAGCAGTACTTC,CASSSRGYNYEQYF
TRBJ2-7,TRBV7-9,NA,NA,TGTGCCAGCAGTTCCGTAGGGGGGGTCTCCTACGAGCAGTACTTC,CASSSVGGVSYEQYF
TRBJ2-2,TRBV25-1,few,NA,TGTGCCAGCAGTGAATTAGAGGAGCTGTTTTTT,CASSELEELFF
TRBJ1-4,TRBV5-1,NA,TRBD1,TGCGCCAGCAGCCTAGGGACAGCTAATGAAAAACTGTTTTTT,CASSLGTANEKLFF
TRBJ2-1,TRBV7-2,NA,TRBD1,TGTGCCAGCAGCCCCGGACAGGGATCATACAATGAGCAGTTCTTC,CASSPGQGSYNEQFF
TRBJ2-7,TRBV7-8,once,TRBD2,TGTGCCAGCAGCTTGCAGAGCGGGGGGGAGGCCTACGAGCAGTACTTC,CASSLQSGGEAYEQYF
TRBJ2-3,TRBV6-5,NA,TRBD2,TGTGCCAGCAGCGCCCTAATAGCGGGGTTAGCTTATTTT,CASSALIAGLAYF